Below are 2 T cell receptor beta chains sequenced from a single sample in a study of cytomegalovirus exposure and HLA in healthy donors. The primer mix had 60 Vbeta and 13 Jbeta primers. TCRdb's copy holds only in-frame clones and misses some; the assay was immunoSEQ multiplex PCR. The table lists 57,000 or so clones, 70% to 80% of them singletons. What was sequenced was PBMCs. The receptor set was obtained from a woman in her sixties or seventies in good health and CMV-seropositive.

V and J are TRBV5-6 and TRBJ1-1, with TRBD1 as a possible D gene (5 bases). From germline, CDR1 is SGHDT and CDR2 YYEEEE. V was trimmed by 0 bases and J by 5 bases, leaving 11 bases between them. This CDR3 has 14 residues. CDR3 residues: CASSLEVTATEAFF. In nucleotides, the CDR3 is TGTGCCAGCAGCTTGGAGGTGACAGCTACTGAAGCTTTCTTT.

This sequence joins TRBV7-8 and TRBJ1-2, with D possibly being TRBD1 (6 bases). The V end lost 7 bases, the J end lost 5 bases, and 20 bases lay between the germline ends. CDR1 is SGHVS, CDR2 FQNEAQ, per germline. CDR3 length: 15 amino acids. The CDR3 spells CASTPSGGGGYGYTF. The CDR3 region has the DNA TGTGCCAGCACCCCCTCGGGGGGGGGCGGTTATGGCTACACCTTC.